This T cell receptor (beta chain) is from a study of metastatic and nonmetastatic thyroid tumors. Whole-study context: Blood and tumor or nodule tissue repertoires from malignant and benign thyroid patients were compared. General study findings and limits: Significantly greater TCR beta diversity was reportedly found in malignant thyroid tumors than in benign nodules (in blood and tumor).

In the authors' methods: Clinicopathological groups of papillary thyroid cancer showed CDR3 differences that were used to build a distant-metastasis classifier. MiXCR was used by TCRdb to re-call the PCR reads. TCRdb's processing, not the authors' own work, is the source of the V and J calls. This table has around 4,800 clones, just under 25% appearing once. Trimming at V came to 0 bases and at J to 5 bases, leaving 11 bases not matched to a gene. CDR3 length: 16 amino acids. Germline V gene data show CDR1 as SGHKS and CDR2 as YYEKEE (reference sequence). A remark on this clone: Its antigen is not identified.

Thyroid surgery was preceded by no treatment in any patient. The clonotype was recovered from a female donor with papillary thyroid cancer or a benign thyroid nodule (not recorded which). Some clones in this sample may be carry-over from other donors' samples. The material sequenced was adjacent normal tissue. The genes are TRBV5-5 and TRBJ2-7; 7 positions match TRBD2. The CDR3 DNA follows: TGTGCCAGCAGCTTGGATCCCGGCGGGAGAGGCCACGAGCAGTACTTC. This translates into CASSLDPGGRGHEQYF.